This is a list of T cell receptor beta chains from one sample in a study of T cells in Graves' hyperthyroidism and ophthalmopathy. Each CDR3 protein is one row after TCRdb ran MiXCR on the multiplex PCR reads. The table has 250,000 or so distinct CDR3 sequences, about 17% seen once. The sample comprised blood. These TCRs come from a woman younger than 30 with Graves' ophthalmopathy. Each CDR3 is given with its conserved first and last residue. A D gene is named only where the DNA matches it firmly. Only some rows state a clone size, as once, few, many or a class for expanded clones.

abundance	v_gene	j_gene	d_gene	CDR3aa	CDR3nt
few	TRBV5-5	TRBJ2-7	NA	CASSLDSPYEQYF	TGTGCCAGCAGCCTGGACAGTCCCTACGAGCAGTACTTC
many	TRBV12-3/TRBV12-4	TRBJ1-2	NA	CASSLAQLNGYTF	TGTGCCAGCAGTTTAGCGCAGCTGAATGGCTACACCTTC
many	TRBV6-2/TRBV6-3	TRBJ1-1	NA	CASSYAGARTEAFF	TGTGCCAGCAGTTACGCGGGGGCCAGGACTGAAGCTTTCTTT
many	TRBV29-1	TRBJ2-7	TRBD2	CSVGLAGSSYEQYF	TGCAGCGTTGGACTAGCGGGGAGCTCCTACGAGCAGTACTTC
NA	TRBV20-1	TRBJ1-6	TRBD1	CSVGQTSNSPLHF	TGCAGTGTGGGACAGACCTCCAATTCACCCCTCCACTTT
NA	TRBV7-8	TRBJ1-1	NA	CASSLNSADTEAFF	TGTGCCAGCAGCTTAAACTCGGCCGATACTGAAGCTTTCTTT
many	TRBV5-6	TRBJ1-1	NA	CASSLVPGQPNTEAFF	TGTGCCAGCAGCTTGGTGCCAGGACAGCCAAACACTGAAGCTTTCTTT
many	TRBV6-1	TRBJ1-6	TRBD1	CASARDRADSPLHF	TGTGCCAGCGCCCGGGACAGGGCTGATTCACCCCTCCACTTT
few	TRBV19	TRBJ2-1	TRBD1	CASSISGTGGNEQFF	TGTGCCAGTAGTATATCAGGGACAGGGGGCAATGAGCAGTTCTTC
many	TRBV25-1	TRBJ1-6	NA	CASSESSSPLHF	TGTGCCAGCAGTGAATCAAGCTCACCCCTCCACTTT
many	TRBV5-4	TRBJ2-7	NA	CASSNWTVYEQYF	TGTGCCAGCAGCAACTGGACGGTATACGAGCAGTACTTC
many	TRBV20-1	TRBJ1-5	TRBD1	CSAMGQGGRKPQHF	TGCAGTGCCATGGGACAGGGGGGTAGGAAGCCCCAGCATTTT
many	TRBV7-9	TRBJ2-1	TRBD2	CASSALLAGSYNEQFF	TGTGCCAGCAGCGCCTTACTAGCGGGAAGCTACAATGAGCAGTTCTTC
few	TRBV5-6	TRBJ2-2	TRBD1	CASSPRDRDNTGELFF	TGTGCCAGCAGCCCCCGGGACAGGGACAACACCGGGGAGCTGTTTTTT
many	TRBV7-8	TRBJ2-1	NA	CASTPVWGNEQFF	TGTGCCAGCACTCCTGTCTGGGGCAATGAGCAGTTCTTC
many	TRBV6-2/TRBV6-3	TRBJ1-5	NA	CASSLAMDNSNQPQHF	TGTGCCAGCAGCCTAGCCATGGACAATAGCAATCAGCCCCAGCATTTT
many	TRBV27	TRBJ2-7	NA	CASSLSRGDPTYYEQYF	TGTGCCAGCAGTTTAAGCCGTGGGGATCCGACCTACTACGAGCAGTACTTC
many	TRBV6-1	TRBJ2-5	NA	CASSSPFRGGVEETQYF	TGTGCCAGCAGTTCGCCTTTTAGAGGTGGGGTGGAAGAGACCCAGTACTTC
many	TRBV4-3	TRBJ2-7	TRBD2	CASSQDRLAGDEQYF	TGCGCCAGCAGCCAAGATCGCCTAGCGGGAGACGAGCAGTACTTC
many	TRBV20-1	TRBJ1-1	NA	CSARVGKDTEAFF	TGCAGTGCTAGAGTGGGAAAGGACACTGAAGCTTTCTTT
many	TRBV28	TRBJ2-1	TRBD1	CASTLPGQGNNEQFF	TGTGCCAGCACCCTCCCGGGACAGGGGAACAATGAGCAGTTCTTC
many	TRBV25-1	TRBJ2-5	NA	CATRWGARETQYF	TGTGCCACCCGGTGGGGGGCACGGGAGACCCAGTACTTC
many	TRBV6-1	TRBJ1-5	TRBD1	CASSEWGTGENQPQHF	TGTGCCAGCAGTGAATGGGGGACAGGGGAAAATCAGCCCCAGCATTTT
many	TRBV28	TRBJ2-7	TRBD1	CASSPGQGRYEQYF	TGTGCCAGCAGTCCCGGACAGGGGAGATACGAGCAGTACTTC
many	TRBV7-3	TRBJ2-3	TRBD1	CASSSARQGNGDTQYF	TGTGCCAGCAGCTCAGCCCGACAGGGGAATGGGGATACGCAGTATTTT
many	TRBV2	TRBJ1-2	NA	CASSGVRFPYGYTF	TGTGCCAGCAGTGGGGTCAGGTTTCCTTATGGCTACACCTTC